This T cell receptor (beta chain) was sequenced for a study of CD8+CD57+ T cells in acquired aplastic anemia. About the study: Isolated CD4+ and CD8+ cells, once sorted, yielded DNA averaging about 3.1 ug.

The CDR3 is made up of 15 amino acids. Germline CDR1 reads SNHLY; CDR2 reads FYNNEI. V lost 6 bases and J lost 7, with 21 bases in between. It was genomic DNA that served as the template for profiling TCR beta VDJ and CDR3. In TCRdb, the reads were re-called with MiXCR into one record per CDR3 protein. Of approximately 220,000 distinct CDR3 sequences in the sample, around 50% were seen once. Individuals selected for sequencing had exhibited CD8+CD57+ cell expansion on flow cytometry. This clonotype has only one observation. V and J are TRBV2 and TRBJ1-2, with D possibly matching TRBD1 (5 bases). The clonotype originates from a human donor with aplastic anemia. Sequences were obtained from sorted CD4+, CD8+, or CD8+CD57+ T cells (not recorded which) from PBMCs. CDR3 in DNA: TGTGCCAGCAGATTTATCCAGGGCCCACGTCGTGGCTACACCTTC. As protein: CASRFIQGPRRGYTF.